The next 9 T cell receptor beta chains were all read from a single sample in a study of shared clonotypes between healthy human individuals. Assay: immunoSEQ multiplex PCR; the TCRdb copy retains only in-frame clones and omits some. The table lists about half a million clones, 75% to 85% of them singletons. Sequencing was performed on PBMCs. The receptors shown here come from a woman between 35 and 50 years old in good health. Some clones in this sample may be carry-over from other donors' samples.

This clone has a handful of counts. This chain uses TRBV30 with TRBJ2-6; 8 bases match TRBD1. Germline V gene lookup returns CDR1 GTSNPN and CDR2 SVGIG (reference sequence). The ends lost 0 bases at V and 3 bases at J; junction bases unmatched: 7. CDR3 length equals 17 residues. The CDR3 sequence: CAWSVAGGLGGANVLTF. The CDR3 nucleotides read TGTGCCTGGAGTGTGGCAGGGGGCTTGGGTGGGGCCAACGTCCTGACTTTC.

A single count supports this clone. The chain couples TRBV28 to TRBJ2-7; weak D call: TRBD1 (5 bases). The CDR3 runs 14 residues. V was clipped by 3 bases and J by 2 bases, with 11 bases between them. Per germline, CDR1 MDHEN and CDR2 SYDVKM. The CDR3 region has the DNA TGTGCCAGCAGTTTGGGTGGACAACCCTACGAGCAGTACTTC. It encodes CASSLGGQPYEQYF.

The CDR3 region is CASSYSLAGTDTQYF. The CDR3 DNA sequence: TGTGCCAGCAGTTACTCTCTAGCGGGCACAGATACGCAGTATTTT. The rearrangement uses TRBV6-5 and TRBJ2-3; 7 positions match TRBD2. Unmatched junction bases numbered 1, after V lost 0 bases and J lost 1 base. The CDR3 totals 15 residues. Germline V gives CDR1 MNHEY, CDR2 SVGAGI.

The V call is TRBV29-1, the J call TRBJ2-1, with 10 nucleotides matching TRBD2. Germline V CDR1 and CDR2: SQVTM, ANQGSEA. The CDR3 sequence is 17 residues long. The V and J ends lost 6 bases and 2 bases, in that order; junction bases with no gene match: 13. The CDR3 loop reads CSVSPEDSGGTYNEQFF. CDR3 in DNA: TGCAGCGTGTCCCCTGAAGATAGCGGGGGGACCTACAATGAGCAGTTCTTC.

The chain is built from TRBV5-1 and TRBJ2-7; no definite D call. Germline-derived CDR1 and CDR2 are SGHRS and YFSETQ. The CDR3 totals 15 residues. Trimming left V 2 bases short and J 3 bases short, with 15 bases between. CDR3 DNA sequence: TGCGCCAGCAGCTTATCTGGGTCCGCTCTCTACGAGCAGTACTTC. Amino acid sequence: CASSLSGSALYEQYF.

The chain links TRBV6-6 to TRBJ2-2, with 7 nucleotides matching TRBD1. Looked up from germline, CDR1 is MNHNY and CDR2 is SVGAGI (reference sequence). The CDR3 is 15 residues long. The J segment lost 8 bases and the V segment lost 0 bases, leaving 6 bases of the junction unmatched. Here the CDR3 DNA reads TGTGCCAGCAGTTACTCGCCAGGGGGTAGAGGGGAGCTGTTTTTT. As protein: CASSYSPGGRGELFF.

The chain carries TRBV6-4 and TRBJ2-1, with TRBD2 matching over 11 bases. Trimming took 7 bases from V and 8 from J; bases not matched to a gene: 10. Germline assignment: CDR1 MRHNA and CDR2 SNTAGT. The CDR3 loop spans 15 amino acids. The CDR3 protein is CASTKLAGEFDEQFF. The CDR3 DNA follows: TGTGCCAGCACCAAACTAGCGGGAGAGTTCGATGAGCAGTTCTTC.

In this sample, this clone turned up once. The gene calls are TRBV27 and TRBJ2-3, with 9 bases fitting TRBD2. This CDR3 has 16 residues. The germline CDR1 and CDR2 sequences are MNHEY and SMNVEV (reference sequence). The V gene end was trimmed by 8 bases and the J gene end by 3 bases; junction bases not matched to a gene: 12. The CDR3 nucleotides read TGTGCCAGCCGTAATCTAGCGGGACATTCAACAGATACGCAGTATTTT. This gives the protein CASRNLAGHSTDTQYF.

CDR3: CASRPRDRYQETQYF. Written as DNA, the CDR3 is TGTGCCAGCAGGCCGCGGGACAGGTACCAAGAGACCCAGTACTTC. This chain uses TRBV2 with TRBJ2-5; 8 nucleotides agree with TRBD1. Trimming removed 6 bases from V and 0 bases from J; junction bases left unmatched: 6. The germline V gene has CDR1 SNHLY and CDR2 FYNNEI. The CDR3 loop spans 15 amino acids.